This T cell receptor (beta chain) was obtained from a study of T cell changes during pregnancy in multiple sclerosis. Produced via immunoSEQ multiplex PCR; TCRdb's table is partial and in-frame only. The profile shows over 60,000 clones, 91% of them singletons. Germline-derived CDR1 and CDR2 are LGHNA and YNFKEQ. There are 17 residues in the CDR3. Trimming at V came to 1 base and at J to 7 bases, leaving 6 bases not matched to a gene. This sequence joins TRBV4-2 and TRBJ2-1, with 14 nucleotides matching TRBD2. The sample here was peripheral blood, taken in the third trimester of pregnancy. The origin of this receptor is a female donor in good health, enrolled as a control in a pregnancy study. CDR3 bases: TGTGCCAGCAGCCAAGCCTTGACTAGCGGGAGGGCAAATGAGCAGTTCTTC. This gives the protein CASSQALTSGRANEQFF.